Shown below are 29 T cell receptor beta chains from a single sample sequenced in a study of identifying expanded T cells in peripheral blood. The assay was immunoSEQ multiplex PCR, and TCRdb's table has in-frame clones only and misses some. Among about 91,000 clones listed, approximately 91% were seen once. The sequenced sample consisted of blood. The receptors come from a person aged 18-70 years in good health.

The rearrangement joins TRBV28 to TRBJ2-4; possibly TRBD2 for D (6 bases). CDR1 is MDHEN and CDR2 is SYDVKM in the germline V gene. Trimming shortened V by 4 bases and J by 0 bases, and 16 bases separated the two germline ends. This CDR3 region has 17 residues. The CDR3 DNA reads TGTGCCAGCAGTTCGCTCCGCAGCGGGTTAGCCAAAAACATTCAGTACTTC. Encoded protein: CASSSLRSGLAKNIQYF.

V and J are TRBV5-1 and TRBJ1-4, with D uncertain. Trimming stripped 0 bases from V and 6 bases from J, with 9 bases between. The CDR3 sequence is 14 residues long. Germline V CDR1 and CDR2: SGHRS, YFSETQ. CDR3 sequence (DNA): TGCGCCAGCAGCTTGGGTCCCGGGGATGAAAAACTGTTTTTT. The encoded protein is CASSLGPGDEKLFF.

For the CDR3, the DNA is TGTGCCAGCAGTCCCTCCGGGACAGGGGGCACAGATACGCAGTATTTT. Protein: CASSPSGTGGTDTQYF. The chain carries TRBV28 and TRBJ2-3; 10 bases are shared with TRBD1. Trimming cost V 5 bases and J 1 base; bases outside gene matches: 6. Germline loops: CDR1 MDHEN, CDR2 SYDVKM. CDR3 size: 16 residues.

The gene calls are TRBV21-1 and TRBJ2-5; TRBD1 reflects the table's D call only, with no check against the DNA. TRBV21-1 is a documented pseudogene. This CDR3 is built from 19 residues. The CDR3 loop is CASSKASKQGIGIGETQYF. For the CDR3, the DNA is TGTGCCAGCAGCAAAGCTTCCAAACAGGGGATTGGGATCGGGGAGACCCAGTACTTC.

The rearrangement uses TRBV19 and TRBJ1-5; D remains unclear. CDR3 length: 15 amino acids. CDR1 and CDR2 from the germline V gene are LNHDA and SQIVND (reference sequence). V shed 3 bases and J shed 0 bases, with 9 bases lying between them. The CDR3 is CASSIEGNSNQPQHF. CDR3 in DNA: TGTGCCAGTAGTATCGAAGGAAATAGCAATCAGCCCCAGCATTTT.

The rearrangement joins TRBV19 to TRBJ1-1, with TRBD1 matching 10 bases. V lost 4 bases, J lost 4 bases, and 3 bases stayed unmatched. The CDR3 length is 14 residues. In germline, CDR1 is LNHDA, CDR2 SQIVND (reference sequence). CDR3 loop: CASSRTGGGTEAFF. In nucleotides, the CDR3 is TGTGCCAGTAGTAGGACAGGGGGTGGCACTGAAGCTTTCTTT. The whole variable domain, remainder taken from reference TRBV19 and TRBJ1-1, is DGGITQSPKYLFRKEGQNVTLSCEQNLNHDAMYWYRQDPGQGLRLIYYSQIVNDFQKGDIAEGYSVSREKKESFPLTVTSAQKNPTAFYLCASSRTGGGTEAFFGQGTRLTVV.

CDR3 nucleotide sequence: TGCGCCAGCAGTGACAGGACCAATCAGCCCCAGCATTTT. Translating gives CASSDRTNQPQHF. The chain employs TRBV10-2 and TRBJ1-5; D is unresolved. V lost 3 bases and J 3 bases, leaving 6 bases between the germline ends. Germline V gene sequence: CDR1 WSHSY, CDR2 SAAADI. The CDR3 length is 13 residues.

This clone was detected only once. The genes are TRBV6-6 and TRBJ1-6, with D hard to call. Germline lookup yields CDR1 MNHNY and CDR2 SVGAGI (reference sequence). This CDR3 spans 14 amino acids. V was cut by 0 bases and J by 13 bases, with 13 bases left in between. CDR3 sequence reads: CASSYSGLVGPLHF. Here the CDR3 DNA reads TGTGCCAGCAGTTACTCCGGGCTTGTGGGTCCCCTCCACTTT.

CDR3 DNA: TGCGCCAGCAGCTTGGCCGGGGAAGATACGCAGTATTTT. Translating it yields CASSLAGEDTQYF. This chain uses TRBV5-1 with TRBJ2-3, with a tentative D call TRBD2 (5 bases). Per the germline V gene, CDR1 is SGHRS and CDR2 is YFSETQ. CDR3 length: 13 amino acids. V lost 0 bases to trimming and J lost 5 bases, with 7 bases between them. Supplemented by reference TRBV5-1 and TRBJ2-3, the full variable domain reads KAGVTQTPRYLIKTRGQQVTLSCSPISGHRSVSWYQQTPGQGLQFLFEYFSETQRNKGNFPGRFSGRQFSNSRSEMNVSTLELGDSALYLCASSLAGEDTQYFGPGTRLTVL.

CDR3 bases: TGCGCCAGCAGCTTGGAGACAGGGGGCGATCAGCCCCAGCATTTT. Translated: CASSLETGGDQPQHF. The V and J genes are TRBV5-1 and TRBJ1-5; the match to TRBD1 covers 10 bases. The CDR3 contains 15 residues. With 0 bases clipped from V and 5 bases from J, the junction kept 2 bases outside the gene matches. The germline V gene has CDR1 SGHRS and CDR2 YFSETQ.

V gene TRBV5-4 combines with J gene TRBJ2-1; 12 bases line up with TRBD2. Germline-derived CDR1 and CDR2 are SGHNT and YYREEE (reference sequence). J lost 8 bases, V lost 7 bases, and 10 bases had no gene match. This CDR3 region has 15 residues. The CDR3 nucleotides are TGTGCCAGCCCACCCCTAGCGGGAGGGCCCGATGAGCAGTTCTTC. It encodes CASPPLAGGPDEQFF.

The V gene is TRBV2, the J gene TRBJ2-3; D possibly uses TRBD1 or TRBD2 (5 bases each). CDR1 and CDR2 from the germline V gene are SNHLY and FYNNEI. V was trimmed by 2 bases and J by 2 bases, leaving 17 bases between them. The CDR3 is made up of 17 amino acids. In nucleotides, the CDR3 is TGTGCCAGCAGTGAAACTCCGGGACCTATGAACACAGATACGCAGTATTTT. Its protein product is CASSETPGPMNTDTQYF.

The CDR3 region has the DNA TGCGCCAGCAGCTCGACTAGCGGGAGAACCGAGCAGTACTTC. Amino acids: CASSSTSGRTEQYF. The chain employs TRBV5-1 and TRBJ2-7; 12 bases are a match to TRBD2. Germline V gene sequence: CDR1 SGHRS, CDR2 YFSETQ. The junction had 4 bases not matched to a gene; V was cut back by 3 bases and J by 6 bases. CDR3 size: 14 residues.

This chain uses TRBV4-1 with TRBJ2-7; no definite D call. CDR1 is MGHRA and CDR2 is YSYEKL in the germline V gene. The ends were cut back, 4 bases at V and 0 bases at J, with 13 bases in the middle. The CDR3 extends over 15 amino acids. CDR3 region: CASSPSRATSYEQYF. The DNA for the CDR3 is TGCGCCAGCAGCCCCTCGCGAGCCACCTCCTACGAGCAGTACTTC.

The gene calls are TRBV5-1 and TRBJ2-1; 12 bases are shared with TRBD2. The CDR3 consists of 14 residues. Germline V gene lookup returns CDR1 SGHRS and CDR2 YFSETQ. V lost 2 bases to trimming and J lost 10 bases; unmatched junction nucleotides: 4. The CDR3 nucleotides are TGCGCCAGCAGCTTTGGGACTAGCGGGCCGGAGCAGTTCTTC. Translated: CASSFGTSGPEQFF.

The gene calls are TRBV6-5 and TRBJ2-5; D assignment may be TRBD1 or TRBD2 (5 bases each). This CDR3 has 13 amino acids. The germline V gene encodes CDR1 MNHEY and CDR2 SVGAGI. Trimming took off 6 bases at V and 0 bases at J, with 8 bases between the two ends. The chain's CDR3 is CASSQGDQETQYF. The CDR3 bases are TGTGCCAGCAGCCAGGGAGACCAAGAGACCCAGTACTTC.

This clone came up once. The chain joins TRBV9 to TRBJ2-2; the match to TRBD1 covers 7 bases. Trimming cost V 4 bases and J 6 bases; bases outside gene matches: 9. Germline values: CDR1 SGDLS, CDR2 YYNGEE. This CDR3 is 15 amino acids long. The CDR3 reads CASSPWDRSAGELFF. The CDR3 DNA sequence: TGTGCCAGCAGCCCCTGGGACAGATCTGCCGGGGAGCTGTTTTTT.

The chain recombines TRBV30 with TRBJ2-3, with D possibly TRBD2 on 6 matching bases. CDR1 is GTSNPN, CDR2 SVGIG, per germline (reference sequence). The CDR3 is made up of 12 amino acids. V gave up 6 bases and J gave up 3 bases, with 10 bases separating them. The CDR3 DNA is TGTGCCTGTAGCGGCGGGACAGATACGCAGTATTTT. Its translation is CACSGGTDTQYF.

CDR3 in amino acids: CASSDGIADPQEQFF. The CDR3 coding sequence is TGTGCCAGCAGTGACGGGATAGCAGACCCTCAGGAGCAGTTCTTC. The chain employs TRBV6-4 and TRBJ2-1; D is uncertain. Germline lookup yields CDR1 MRHNA and CDR2 SNTAGT. The CDR3 runs 15 residues. Trimming pared 2 bases from V and 10 bases from J, leaving 18 bases between.

The chain carries TRBV11-2 and TRBJ2-3, with D possibly called TRBD1 or TRBD2 (6 bases each). Germline-derived CDR1 and CDR2 are SGHAT and FQNNGV. Trimming took off 1 base at V and 4 bases at J, with 21 bases between the two ends. The CDR3 extends over 18 amino acids. As DNA, the CDR3 is TGTGCCAGCAGCTTAGTGGGCGGGACATCCAACCGAGCAGATACGCAGTATTTT. Translating gives CASSLVGGTSNRADTQYF.

This rearrangement joins TRBV7-9 to TRBJ1-5; D may be TRBD1 (6 bases). CDR3 length: 14 amino acids. The ends were cut back, 5 bases at V and 3 bases at J, with 11 bases in the middle. Germline V gene sequence: CDR1 SEHNR, CDR2 FQNEAQ (reference sequence). This CDR3 is CASSPGTINQPQHF. Here the CDR3 DNA reads TGTGCCAGCAGCCCCGGGACAATCAATCAGCCCCAGCATTTT.

CDR3 nucleotides: TGTGCCAGCAGTCCCCAGGCCACAGATACGCAGTATTTT. Amino acids: CASSPQATDTQYF. This chain links TRBV27 with TRBJ2-3; D unclear. V was shortened by 5 bases and J by 2 bases, with 8 bases between the two germline ends. The CDR3 loop spans 13 amino acids. Germline V gene sequence: CDR1 MNHEY, CDR2 SMNVEV (reference sequence).

The chain links TRBV28 to TRBJ2-5; D is possibly TRBD2 (5 bases). V lost 5 bases and J 1 base, leaving 8 bases between the germline ends. The CDR3 has 13 residues. Per the germline V gene, CDR1 is MDHEN and CDR2 is SYDVKM. CDR3 coding DNA: TGTGCCAGCAGTGGAGGACCCCAAGAGACCCAGTACTTC. The encoded protein is CASSGGPQETQYF. The full variable domain, completed using reference TRBV28 and TRBJ2-5, is DVKVTQSSRYLVKRTGEKVFLECVQDMDHENMFWYRQDPGLGLRLIYFSYDVKMKEKGDIPEGYSVSREKKERFSLILESASTNQTSMYLCASSGGPQETQYFGPGTRLLVL.

The V and J genes are TRBV5-1 and TRBJ2-5; 10 bases align to TRBD1. This CDR3 contains 13 residues. Germline V gene lookup returns CDR1 SGHRS and CDR2 YFSETQ. After removal of 7 bases from V and 4 bases from J, the junction contained 4 bases not matched to a gene. The CDR3 DNA reads TGCGCCAGCGCCGGGGACAGGGGAGAGACCCAGTACTTC. Residues: CASAGDRGETQYF. The variable domain in full, completed from reference TRBV5-1 and TRBJ2-5, reads KAGVTQTPRYLIKTRGQQVTLSCSPISGHRSVSWYQQTPGQGLQFLFEYFSETQRNKGNFPGRFSGRQFSNSRSEMNVSTLELGDSALYLCASAGDRGETQYFGPGTRLLVL.

This rearrangement joins TRBV7-2 to TRBJ2-1, with 10 bases that match TRBD2. This CDR3 comprises 15 residues. The V and J ends lost 5 bases and 7 bases, in that order; junction bases with no gene match: 8. CDR1 is SGHTA and CDR2 is FQGNSA in the germline V gene. The CDR3 reads CASSPGLAATNEQFF. In DNA, the CDR3 is TGTGCCAGCAGCCCCGGACTAGCGGCTACAAATGAGCAGTTCTTC.

Only one count was recorded for this clone. This chain joins TRBV9 and TRBJ2-3, with D possibly TRBD2 on 5 matching bases. Between the trimmed V and J ends, which lost 3 bases and 2 bases, there was a span of 16 bases. Germline values: CDR1 SGDLS, CDR2 YYNGEE. The CDR3 has 16 residues. The CDR3 coding sequence is TGTGCCAGCAGCGGGAGAGGAGGAGGAGCCACAGATACGCAGTATTTT. Amino acids: CASSGRGGGATDTQYF.

This chain connects TRBV5-6 to TRBJ2-5, with no clear D. Trimming removed 5 bases from V and 1 base from J, with 12 bases in between. The CDR3 is made up of 14 amino acids. The germline V gene encodes CDR1 SGHDT and CDR2 YYEEEE. The CDR3 reads CASSLRTPQETQYF. The DNA of the CDR3 is TGTGCCAGCAGTTTAAGAACTCCCCAAGAGACCCAGTACTTC.

In its sample, this clone was seen a few times. This chain connects TRBV4-3 to TRBJ2-3; D is undetermined. This CDR3 comprises 14 residues. Germline assignment: CDR1 LGHNA and CDR2 YSLEER. V dropped 3 bases and J dropped 7 bases, with 14 bases sitting between them. CDR3 sequence reads: CASSQAIRAHTQYF. CDR3 nucleotide sequence: TGCGCCAGCAGCCAGGCCATACGGGCTCATACGCAGTATTTT.

The rearrangement links TRBV9 to TRBJ1-5; maybe TRBD1 (6 bases). Per the germline V gene, CDR1 is SGDLS and CDR2 is YYNGEE. Deletions cut 0 bases from V and 6 bases from J, with 13 bases between. The CDR3 sequence is 15 residues long. DNA of the CDR3: TGTGCCAGCAGCGTAGGGGGGGCAGATGGTCAGCCCCAGCATTTT. It is translated as CASSVGGADGQPQHF.